A single T cell receptor (beta chain) is shown here with its context. This specimen belongs to a study of blood T cells in healthy people across ages. Trimming removed 3 bases at V and 0 bases at J, with 10 bases between. CDR3 length equals 15 residues. CDR1 and CDR2 (germline): SGDLS, YYNGEE. Next came a second PCR, run for roughly 6 to 11 cycles, which used a sample-barcoded 5' primer along with a J-beta primer mix. Using its own MiXCR run on the 5' RACE reads, TCRdb lists one record per CDR3 protein. The sample lists roughly 860,000 distinct CDR3 sequences, around two thirds occurring once. This TCR was recovered from a man in his thirties or forties in good health. The sample consisted of blood. This chain uses TRBV9 with TRBJ2-1; TRBD1 or TRBD2 may be the D gene (5 bases each). CDR3 region: CASSGGAYSYNEQFF. The CDR3 DNA sequence: TGTGCCAGCAGCGGAGGGGCTTACTCCTACAATGAGCAGTTCTTC.